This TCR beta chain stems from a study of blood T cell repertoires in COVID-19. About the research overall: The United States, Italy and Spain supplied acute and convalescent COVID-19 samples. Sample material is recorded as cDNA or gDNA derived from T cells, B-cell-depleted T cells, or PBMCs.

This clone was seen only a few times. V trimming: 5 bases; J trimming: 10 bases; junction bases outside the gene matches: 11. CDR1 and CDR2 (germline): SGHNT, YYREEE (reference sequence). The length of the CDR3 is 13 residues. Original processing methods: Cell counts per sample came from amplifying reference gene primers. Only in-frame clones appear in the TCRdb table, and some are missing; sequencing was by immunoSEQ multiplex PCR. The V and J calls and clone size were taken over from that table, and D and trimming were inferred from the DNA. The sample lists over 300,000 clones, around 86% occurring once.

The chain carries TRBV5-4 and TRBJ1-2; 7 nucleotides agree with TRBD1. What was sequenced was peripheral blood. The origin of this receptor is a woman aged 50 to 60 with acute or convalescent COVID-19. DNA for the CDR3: TGTGCCAGCAGTTCGCATCGACAGGGAGCCTACACCTTC. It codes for CASSSHRQGAYTF.